This entry concerns a single TCR beta chain. Assay used: immunoSEQ multiplex PCR; TCRdb lists only in-frame clones, some missing. The data show tens of thousands of clones, around 80% seen once. Germline V lookup: CDR1 SGHRS, CDR2 YFSETQ. Germline trimming cut 0 bases from V and 6 bases from J; bases unmatched to any gene: 5. CDR3 length equals 15 residues. This sample was taken from a study of blood T cell repertoires in COVID-19. Overall study context: COVID-19 samples, acute and convalescent, were from the United States, Italy and Spain. PBMCs, B-cell-depleted T cells, or T cells provided the cDNA or gDNA that made up the material.

The chain combines TRBV5-1 with TRBJ2-1, with 8 positions matching TRBD2. This receptor was obtained from a man in his 70s with acute or convalescent COVID-19. Source material: peripheral blood. CDR3 DNA: TGCGCCAGCAGCTTGGTGGCTAGCGGGTTCAATGAGCAGTTCTTC. Its protein product is CASSLVASGFNEQFF.